The sequence of this T cell receptor (beta chain) was determined in a study of blood T cell repertoires in COVID-19. Study background: PBMCs, B-cell-depleted T cells, or T cells were the source of the cDNA or gDNA that made up the material.

The CDR3 is 15 amino acids. Germline V gives CDR1 SGHNT, CDR2 YYREEE (reference sequence). The V and J ends lost 7 bases and 0 bases, in that order; junction bases with no gene match: 6. Generated by immunoSEQ multiplex PCR, the TCRdb table keeps only in-frame clones and is missing some. The profile shows roughly 110,000 clones, roughly 84% of them singletons. The chain recombines TRBV5-4 with TRBJ2-2; 7 bases match TRBD1. This receptor was identified in a human donor in a cohort sampled during active COVID-19. Sequencing was performed on peripheral blood. The CDR3 reads CASERRGPNTGELFF. The CDR3 nucleotides are TGTGCCAGCGAGCGAAGGGGGCCGAACACCGGGGAGCTGTTTTTT.